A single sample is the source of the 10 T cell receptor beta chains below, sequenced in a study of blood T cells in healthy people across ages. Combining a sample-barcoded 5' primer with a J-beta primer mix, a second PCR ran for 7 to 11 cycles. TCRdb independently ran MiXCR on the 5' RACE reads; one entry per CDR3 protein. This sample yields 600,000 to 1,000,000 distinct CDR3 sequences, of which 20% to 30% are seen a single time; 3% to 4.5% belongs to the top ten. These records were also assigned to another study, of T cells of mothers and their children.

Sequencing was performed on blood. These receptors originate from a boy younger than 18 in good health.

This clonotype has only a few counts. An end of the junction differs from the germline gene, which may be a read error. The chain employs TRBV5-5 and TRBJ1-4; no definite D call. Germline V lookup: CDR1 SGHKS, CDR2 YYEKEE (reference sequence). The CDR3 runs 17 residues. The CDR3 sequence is CASGLDLERRSGEKLFF. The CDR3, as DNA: TGTGCCAGCGGCTTGGATTTGGAAAGACGGAGTGGTGAAAAACTGTTTTTT.

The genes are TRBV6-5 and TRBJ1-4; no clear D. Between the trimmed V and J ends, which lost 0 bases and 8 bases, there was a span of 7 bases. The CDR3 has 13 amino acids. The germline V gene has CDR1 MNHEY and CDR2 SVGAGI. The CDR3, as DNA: TGTGCCAGCAGTTACTCGGCTTGGGAAAAACTGTTTTTT. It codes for CASSYSAWEKLFF.

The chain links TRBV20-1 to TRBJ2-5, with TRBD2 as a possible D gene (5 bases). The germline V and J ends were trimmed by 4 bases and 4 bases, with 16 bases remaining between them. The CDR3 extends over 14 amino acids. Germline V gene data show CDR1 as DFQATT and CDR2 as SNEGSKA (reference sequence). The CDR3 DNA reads TGCAGTGCTATTGGGCAGGTCCTAGCAGAGACCCAGTACTTC. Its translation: CSAIGQVLAETQYF.

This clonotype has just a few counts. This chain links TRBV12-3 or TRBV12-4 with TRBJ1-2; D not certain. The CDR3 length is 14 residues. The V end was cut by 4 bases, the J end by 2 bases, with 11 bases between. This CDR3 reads CASSSPPKNYGYTF. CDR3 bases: TGTGCCAGCAGTTCCCCTCCAAAGAACTATGGCTACACCTTC.

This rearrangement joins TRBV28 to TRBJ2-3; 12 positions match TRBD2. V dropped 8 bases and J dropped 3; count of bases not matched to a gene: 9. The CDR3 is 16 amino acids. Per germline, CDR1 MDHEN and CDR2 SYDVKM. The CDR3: CASGFGLAGGTDTQYF. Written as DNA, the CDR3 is TGTGCCAGCGGGTTCGGGCTAGCGGGAGGGACAGATACGCAGTATTTT.

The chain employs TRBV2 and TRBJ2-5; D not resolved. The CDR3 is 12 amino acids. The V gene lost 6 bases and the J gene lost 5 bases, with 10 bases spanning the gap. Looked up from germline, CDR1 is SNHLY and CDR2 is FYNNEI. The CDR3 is CASSYNLETQYF. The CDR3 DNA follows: TGTGCCAGCAGCTACAACCTGGAGACCCAGTACTTC.

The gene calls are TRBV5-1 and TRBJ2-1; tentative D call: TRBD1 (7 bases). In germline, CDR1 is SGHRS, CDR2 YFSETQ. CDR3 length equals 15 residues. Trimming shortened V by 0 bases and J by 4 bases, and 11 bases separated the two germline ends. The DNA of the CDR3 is TGCGCCAGCAGCTTGGGCGGGACAGTGTACAATGAGCAGTTCTTC. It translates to CASSLGGTVYNEQFF.

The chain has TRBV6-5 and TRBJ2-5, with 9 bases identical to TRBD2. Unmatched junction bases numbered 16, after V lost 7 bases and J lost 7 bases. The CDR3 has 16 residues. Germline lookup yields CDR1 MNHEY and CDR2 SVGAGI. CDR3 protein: CASISLGGRGDGTQYF. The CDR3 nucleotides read TGTGCCAGCATTTCGTTGGGCGGGAGGGGCGACGGGACCCAGTACTTC.

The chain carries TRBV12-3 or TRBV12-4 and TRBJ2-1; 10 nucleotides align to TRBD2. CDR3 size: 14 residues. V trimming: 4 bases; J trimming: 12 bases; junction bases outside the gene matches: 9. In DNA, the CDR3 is TGTGCCAGCAGTTCAAGCGGGGGGGCCCACGGGCAGTTCTTC. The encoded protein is CASSSSGGAHGQFF.

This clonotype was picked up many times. CDR3 in DNA: TGTGCCAGCAGCTTAGGGGCCCACGAGCAGTACTTC. Protein sequence: CASSLGAHEQYF. J is TRBJ2-7 and V is TRBV7-2; D is ambiguous. This CDR3 region has 12 residues. Germline V gives CDR1 SGHTA, CDR2 FQGNSA. The V gene lost 1 base and the J gene lost 5 bases, with 6 bases spanning the gap.